Given below is one T cell receptor beta chain in context. The specificity of this receptor is unknown. Base-call qualities are not available, and no considerably larger clone is one nucleotide away. CDR1 is given as MNHEY and CDR2 as SMNVEV, both from the germline V gene (reference sequence). Counted from cysteine to phenylalanine, this CDR3 has 14 amino acids. Of all the DNA, just the CDR3 is kept, 42 bases in frame from base 1. The germline ends are 9 bases apart after V is trimmed by 2 bases and J by 1 base. The sample is drawn from a study of T cell clones after liver transplantation (dated by TCRdb to between 2018 and 2021). Regarding the complete study: ITN030ST, the source of the samples, was a randomized trial that attempted immunosuppression withdrawal within 2 years of liver transplantation. Blood samples were collected pre-transplant, then pre-randomization ahead of withdrawal, and finally post-randomization once withdrawal had either been completed or failed. The study cohort included 8 liver transplant recipients, of whom 3 were classified as tolerant and 5 as non-tolerant. Third party-reactive TCRbeta sequences were also identified from pre-transplant MLRs to serve as an antigen-independent comparator for donor-reactive sequences. Three of the eight recipients were HCV-positive; the others were transplanted for non-autoimmune, non-viral indications. The subjects received no induction therapy and were kept on standard immunosuppression until randomization at 12-24 months post-transplant. To count as tolerant, a recipient had to stay completely off immunosuppression for at least one year without liver enzymes climbing beyond twice the upper limit of normal. Donor-reactive T cell clones were identified by TCRbeta sequencing following a pre-transplant mixed lymphocyte reaction and were subsequently tracked in post-transplant blood. General conclusions and limits of the study: In a couple of subjects, low numbers of available donor cells limited the measurable donor-reactive repertoire. Donor-reactive sequences decreased more than third party-reactive sequences, which suggests partial antigen-specific deletion that was not related to withdrawal success. Because no allograft tissue specimens were available, donor-reactive T cells may have migrated into the graft instead of being deleted. Conclusions were preliminary, limited by small, heterogeneous patient numbers and non-standardized post-transplant time points. Circulating donor-reactive CD4 TCRbeta sequences fell significantly post-transplant in most of the 8 subjects, irrespective of tolerance or HCV status. After accounting for repertoire turnover, donor-reactive detection was significantly reduced in 7 of 8 subjects for CD4 and 8 of 8 for CD8.

Thawed unstimulated PBMCs were stained for CD3, CD4 and CD8 and FACS-sorted into CD3+CD4+ and CD3+CD8+ populations. All 8 studied subjects were randomized to immunosuppression withdrawal. The Qiagen DNeasy Blood and Tissue Kit was used for genomic DNA isolation. Frozen genomic DNA underwent high-throughput TCRbeta CDR3 sequencing by immunoSEQ, including PCR amplification, mapping, bias correction and internal controls. The authors' pipeline ran thus. Productive rearrangements were retained, and unique TCRbeta sequences were defined by the CDR3 nucleotide sequence together with the V and J gene. Donor-reactive sequences required at least 5-fold expansion in CFSE-low cells versus unstimulated pre-transplant cells and at least 0.01% frequency. Per-subject minimum frequency thresholds, based on the lowest-template unstimulated sample, ensured at least 90% detection power. Jensen-Shannon divergence between the top 1000 TCRbeta sequences post-transplant and pre-transplant was used to measure repertoire turnover. Changes in detection of donor-reactive sequences were tested with two-sided Fisher's exact tests. Imported from immuneACCESS, the table was reduced by TCRdb to in-frame sequences with V and J called. These copies leave out some clones; in studies compared against another copy, an unresolved V gene accounts for under half, and the cause of the remainder is not known. D and trimming were read from the DNA, whereas the V and J calls and clone size are those reported in that table. The sample profile shows around 19,000 clones; roughly 74% of them were found once. The ten top clones hold 30% to 40% of the sample.

The receptor chain draws on TRBV27 and TRBJ2-7; a tentative D match to TRBD2 spans 6 bases. This TCR derives from a human patient who received a liver transplant. Following a transplant, some T cells may be graft donor cells, not patient cells. The sequences come from CD8+ T cells from blood, collected roughly 56 months after liver transplant. CDR3 loop: CASSLKRGSYEQYF. The DNA sequence is given as TGTGCCAGCAGTTTAAAACGGGGGTCCTACGAGCAGTACTTC.